The rows below give T cell receptor beta chains drawn from one sample of a study of cytomegalovirus exposure and HLA in healthy donors. Sequencing was performed with immunoSEQ multiplex PCR; in TCRdb, only in-frame clones are kept and a portion is missing. Among under 200,000 clones listed, around 78% were seen once. Sequenced material: PBMCs. The receptor source for this set is a woman in her fifties or sixties in good health and CMV-seropositive. The CDR3 runs from the conserved cysteine through the conserved F or W. D genes are given only for firm matches. Expanded clones are given a class, and other clones once, few, many or no size at all.

size: NA
D: TRBD1
V: TRBV30
J: TRBJ2-2
CDR3: CAWEYTGGATGELFF
DNA: TGTGCCTGGGAGTACACAGGGGGCGCAACCGGGGAGCTGTTTTTT

size: NA
D: TRBD2
V: TRBV2
J: TRBJ2-7
CDR3: CASRMGLAVSYEQYF
DNA: TGTGCCAGCAGGATGGGACTAGCGGTTTCCTACGAGCAGTACTTC

size: few
D: NA
V: TRBV5-6
J: TRBJ2-6
CDR3: CASSDSGGSGANGLTF
DNA: TGTGCCAGCAGCGACTCCGGGGGATCTGGGGCCAACGGCCTGACTTTC

size: few
D: NA
V: TRBV28
J: TRBJ2-7
CDR3: CASSFRGPSGYEQYF
DNA: TGTGCCAGCAGTTTCAGGGGCCCATCGGGGTACGAGCAGTACTTC

size: NA
D: NA
V: TRBV13
J: TRBJ2-7
CDR3: CASRDIAGGPSEQYF
DNA: TGTGCCAGCAGAGATATAGCAGGAGGGCCTAGCGAGCAGTACTTC

size: NA
D: TRBD1
V: TRBV4-1
J: TRBJ2-3
CDR3: CASSRVVTAGGFADTQYF
DNA: TGCGCCAGCAGCCGTGTGGTCACGGCAGGGGGCTTTGCAGATACGCAGTATTTT

size: few
D: NA
V: TRBV5-4
J: TRBJ2-1
CDR3: CASSLGTSSDNEQFF
DNA: TGTGCCAGCAGCTTAGGCACTAGCTCTGACAATGAGCAGTTCTTC

size: NA
D: TRBD2
V: TRBV13
J: TRBJ2-6
CDR3: CASSSNTPGLAGALGANVLTF
DNA: TGTGCCAGCAGCTCCAATACCCCCGGACTAGCGGGAGCCCTCGGGGCCAACGTCCTGACTTTC

size: NA
D: TRBD1
V: TRBV6-6
J: TRBJ1-2
CDR3: CASSLYTGTGEGYTF
DNA: TGTGCCAGCAGTCTCTACACCGGGACAGGGGAAGGCTACACCTTC

size: NA
D: NA
V: TRBV4-1
J: TRBJ1-5
CDR3: CASSQDREDQPQHF
DNA: TGCGCCAGCAGCCAAGACAGGGAGGATCAGCCCCAGCATTTT

size: once
D: NA
V: TRBV5-1
J: TRBJ2-7
CDR3: CASSLEPEYEQYF
DNA: TGCGCCAGCAGCTTGGAACCTGAATACGAGCAGTACTTC

size: NA
D: NA
V: TRBV6-1
J: TRBJ2-2
CDR3: CASSEGQYTGELFF
DNA: TGTGCCAGCAGTGAAGGGCAGTACACCGGGGAGCTGTTTTTT

size: NA
D: TRBD2
V: TRBV18
J: TRBJ2-1
CDR3: CASSLGTSGILGENEQFF
DNA: TGTGCCAGCTCACTAGGGACTAGCGGGATCCTGGGGGAGAATGAGCAGTTCTTC

size: NA
D: NA
V: TRBV9
J: TRBJ2-3
CDR3: CASSVGAGITDTQYF
DNA: TGTGCCAGCAGCGTAGGGGCGGGAATCACAGATACGCAGTATTTT

size: NA
D: NA
V: TRBV19
J: TRBJ1-1
CDR3: CASYTRPGNTEAFF
DNA: TGTGCCAGTTACACTCGTCCGGGAAATACTGAAGCTTTCTTT

size: few
D: NA
V: TRBV23-1
J: TRBJ1-1
CDR3: CASSQDTRDTEAFF
DNA: TGCGCCAGCAGCCAAGATACCAGGGACACTGAAGCTTTCTTT

size: NA
D: NA
V: TRBV7-2
J: TRBJ1-5
CDR3: CASSLDGGRGQPQHF
DNA: TGTGCCAGCAGCTTAGATGGGGGCCGCGGGCAGCCCCAGCATTTT

size: NA
D: NA
V: TRBV7-6
J: TRBJ1-1
CDR3: CASSSRDSSAEAFF
DNA: TGTGCCAGCAGTTCCAGGGATAGCTCTGCTGAAGCTTTCTTT

size: few
D: NA
V: TRBV7-8
J: TRBJ1-3
CDR3: CASSPLAGLGGNTIYF
DNA: TGTGCCAGCAGCCCCCTTGCGGGGTTGGGTGGAAACACCATATATTTT

size: NA
D: NA
V: TRBV7-2
J: TRBJ2-7
CDR3: CASSLGRVSYEQYF
DNA: TGTGCCAGCAGCTTAGGGCGGGTCTCCTACGAGCAGTACTTC

size: NA
D: NA
V: TRBV6-5
J: TRBJ1-2
CDR3: CASSSRRGYTF
DNA: TGTGCCAGCAGTTCACGTCGGGGCTACACCTTC

size: NA
D: TRBD2
V: TRBV2
J: TRBJ2-3
CDR3: CASNQHGIQLAGGLKSNTQYF
DNA: TGTGCCAGCAACCAACACGGGATCCAACTAGCGGGAGGCTTAAAATCGAATACGCAGTATTTT

size: few
D: NA
V: TRBV7-8
J: TRBJ2-3
CDR3: CASRVGVSTDTQYF
DNA: TGTGCCAGCAGGGTAGGGGTGAGCACAGATACGCAGTATTTT

size: NA
D: NA
V: TRBV29-1
J: TRBJ2-2
CDR3: CSVGHQRAGELFF
DNA: TGCAGCGTTGGACACCAGAGGGCCGGGGAGCTGTTTTTT

size: NA
D: TRBD1
V: TRBV15
J: TRBJ1-5
CDR3: CATSRDEGTENNQPQHF
DNA: TGTGCCACCAGCAGAGATGAGGGGACAGAGAATAATCAGCCCCAGCATTTT

size: NA
D: NA
V: TRBV5-4
J: TRBJ1-1
CDR3: CASSLEVGGKNTEAFF
DNA: TGTGCCAGCAGCTTGGAAGTGGGGGGGAAGAACACTGAAGCTTTCTTT

size: few
D: TRBD1
V: TRBV5-1
J: TRBJ2-7
CDR3: CASSLGGQGQQYF
DNA: TGCGCCAGCAGCTTGGGGGGACAGGGCCAGCAGTACTTC

size: NA
D: TRBD2
V: TRBV7-3
J: TRBJ2-1
CDR3: CASSHSGSSYNEQFF
DNA: TGTGCCAGCAGTCATAGCGGGAGCTCCTACAATGAGCAGTTCTTC

size: NA
D: NA
V: TRBV7-2
J: TRBJ2-7
CDR3: CASNRPDLYEQYF
DNA: TGTGCCAGCAACAGACCAGACCTCTACGAGCAGTACTTC